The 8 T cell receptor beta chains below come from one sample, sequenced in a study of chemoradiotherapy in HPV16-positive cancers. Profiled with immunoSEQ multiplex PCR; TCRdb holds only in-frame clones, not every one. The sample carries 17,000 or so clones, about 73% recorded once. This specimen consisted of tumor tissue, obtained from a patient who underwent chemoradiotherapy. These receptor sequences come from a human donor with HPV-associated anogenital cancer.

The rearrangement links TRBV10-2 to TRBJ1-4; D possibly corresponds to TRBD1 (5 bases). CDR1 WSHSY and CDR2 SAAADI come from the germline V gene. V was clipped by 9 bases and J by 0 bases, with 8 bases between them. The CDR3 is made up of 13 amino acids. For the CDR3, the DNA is TGCGCCAGTCGGACAACAACTAATGAAAAACTGTTTTTT. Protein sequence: CASRTTTNEKLFF.

The CDR3 sequence: CASSNANWLHPTYEQYF. For the CDR3, the DNA is TGTGCCAGCAGCAATGCTAATTGGCTTCACCCGACCTACGAGCAGTACTTC. The rearrangement uses TRBV7-8 and TRBJ2-7, with no clear D. V was pared by 5 bases and J by 2 bases, with 22 bases between. Germline V gives CDR1 SGHVS, CDR2 FQNEAQ. The CDR3 covers 17 residues.

CDR3 sequence reads: CASSLGRGITEAFF. In DNA, the CDR3 is TGTGCCAGCAGCTTAGGCAGGGGGATCACTGAAGCTTTCTTT. The chain has TRBV11-1 and TRBJ1-1, with 7 bases lining up with TRBD1. The germline gives CDR1 SGHAT, CDR2 FQDESV (reference sequence). This CDR3 is 14 amino acids long. The junction had 3 bases not matched to a gene; V was cut back by 1 base and J by 4 bases.

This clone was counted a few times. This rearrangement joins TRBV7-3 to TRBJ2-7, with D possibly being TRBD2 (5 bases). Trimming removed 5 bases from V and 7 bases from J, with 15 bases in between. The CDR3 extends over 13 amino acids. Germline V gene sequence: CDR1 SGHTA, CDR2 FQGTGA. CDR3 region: CASSTAGDQEQYF. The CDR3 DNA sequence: TGTGCCAGCAGCACAGCCGGGGATCAAGAGCAGTACTTC.

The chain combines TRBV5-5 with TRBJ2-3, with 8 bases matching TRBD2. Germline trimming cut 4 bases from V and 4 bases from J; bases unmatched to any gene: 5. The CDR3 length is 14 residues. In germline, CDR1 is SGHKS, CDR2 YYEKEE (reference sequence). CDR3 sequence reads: CASSRTSPPDTQYF. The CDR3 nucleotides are TGTGCCAGCAGCAGGACTAGCCCTCCAGATACGCAGTATTTT.

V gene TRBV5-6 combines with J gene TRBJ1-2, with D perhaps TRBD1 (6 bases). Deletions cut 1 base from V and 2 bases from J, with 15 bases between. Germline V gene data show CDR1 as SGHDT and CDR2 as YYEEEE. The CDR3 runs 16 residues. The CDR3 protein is CASSLFGIQGNYGYTF. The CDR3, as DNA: TGTGCCAGCAGCTTGTTTGGGATACAGGGAAACTATGGCTACACCTTC. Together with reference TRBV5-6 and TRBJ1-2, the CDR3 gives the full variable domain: DAGVTQSPTHLIKTRGQQVTLRCSPKSGHDTVSWYQQALGQGPQFIFQYYEEEERQRGNFPDRFSGHQFPNYSSELNVNALLLGDSALYLCASSLFGIQGNYGYTFGSGTRLTVV.

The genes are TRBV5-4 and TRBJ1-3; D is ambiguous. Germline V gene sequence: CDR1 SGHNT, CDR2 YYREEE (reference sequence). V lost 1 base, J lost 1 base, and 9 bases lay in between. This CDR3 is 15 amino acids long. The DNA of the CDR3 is TGTGCCAGCAGCTTGAATGGCCGTTCTGGAAACACCATATATTTT. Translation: CASSLNGRSGNTIYF.

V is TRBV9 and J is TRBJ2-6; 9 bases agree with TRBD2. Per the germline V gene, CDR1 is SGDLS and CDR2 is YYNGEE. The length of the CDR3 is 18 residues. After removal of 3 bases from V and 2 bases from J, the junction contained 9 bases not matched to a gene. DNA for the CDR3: TGTGCCAGCAGCGGGAGGGCGGGGGGGGCTCCTGGGGCCAACGTCCTGACTTTC. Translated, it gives CASSGRAGGAPGANVLTF. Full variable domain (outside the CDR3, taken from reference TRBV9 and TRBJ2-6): DSGVTQTPKHLITATGQRVTLRCSPRSGDLSVYWYQQSLDQGLQFLIQYYNGEERAKGNILERFSAQQFPDLHSELNLSSLELGDSALYFCASSGRAGGAPGANVLTFGAGSRLTVL.